This record covers a single T cell receptor (beta chain). This sample was taken from a study of control samples from healthy donors and cancer patients. Some clones are missing from TCRdb's copy, which holds only in-frame ones; the method was immunoSEQ multiplex PCR. This sample carries about 60,000 clones, about 82% of them seen once, and the ten largest clones take 5% to 6.5%. Germline loops: CDR1 SGHNT, CDR2 YYREEE (reference sequence). This CDR3 contains 16 residues. The V segment lost 3 bases and the J segment 2 bases; nucleotides outside the gene matches: 10. The sequence came from a middle-aged man in good health. Specimen: blood. The chain employs TRBV5-4 and TRBJ2-7; TRBD2 matches at 8 bases. In DNA form, the CDR3 reads TGTGCCAGCAGCTCAGCCTCTAGCGGGTCGACCTACGAGCAGTACTTC. It is translated as CASSSASSGSTYEQYF.